The rows below give T cell receptor beta chains drawn from one sample of a study of T cell responses to AZD1222 COVID-19 vaccine. Clones were sequenced by immunoSEQ multiplex PCR, and TCRdb holds only the in-frame ones, with some missing. This repertoire shows about 47,000 clones, around 80% found once; its top ten account for 20% to 25%. This sample comprised peripheral blood, obtained on day 0 of MenACWY control vaccination. The receptors stem from an adult in good health. Both conserved end residues are part of each CDR3. Fields, in order: J gene, clone size, V gene, D gene, CDR3 protein, CDR3 DNA. A D gene is named only where the DNA matches it firmly. A clone size is listed for some rows: how often the clone was seen (once, few, many), or a class if it is expanded.

J: TRBJ2-4; size: -; V: TRBV28; D: TRBD2; CDR3: CASRGSDGRAGIQYF; DNA: TGTGCCAGCAGGGGGTCGGACGGGAGGGCCGGCATTCAGTACTTC
J: TRBJ1-2; size: -; V: TRBV30; D: -; CDR3: CAWSYPTQGKIYGYTF; DNA: TGTGCCTGGAGTTACCCTACCCAGGGGAAAATCTATGGCTACACCTTC
J: TRBJ1-1; size: -; V: TRBV19; D: -; CDR3: CASRAKVNTEAFF; DNA: TGTGCCAGTAGGGCTAAGGTGAACACTGAAGCTTTCTTT
J: TRBJ1-1; size: -; V: TRBV18; D: -; CDR3: CASSPPWENTEAFF; DNA: TGTGCCAGCTCACCCCCGTGGGAAAACACTGAAGCTTTCTTT
J: TRBJ1-3; size: -; V: TRBV7-9; D: TRBD1; CDR3: CASSLAVGTVGNTIYF; DNA: TGTGCCAGCAGCTTAGCTGTCGGGACAGTGGGAAACACCATATATTTT
J: TRBJ2-4; size: -; V: TRBV5-1; D: -; CDR3: CASSPEVGGAKNIQYF; DNA: TGCGCCAGCAGCCCGGAGGTCGGTGGAGCCAAAAACATTCAGTACTTC
J: TRBJ1-2; size: -; V: TRBV5-1; D: -; CDR3: CASSSGRQNYGYTF; DNA: TGCGCCAGCAGCTCCGGACGGCAGAACTATGGCTACACCTTC
J: TRBJ1-4; size: few; V: TRBV7-9; D: TRBD1; CDR3: CASSRTGGVGTNEKLFF; DNA: TGTGCCAGCAGCCGGACAGGGGGCGTCGGGACTAATGAAAAACTGTTTTTT
J: TRBJ1-4; size: -; V: TRBV5-6; D: -; CDR3: CASSLALAVGEKLFF; DNA: TGTGCCAGCAGCTTGGCCTTGGCAGTGGGTGAAAAACTGTTTTTT
J: TRBJ2-1; size: few; V: TRBV30; D: -; CDR3: CAWSVGAGRGEQFF; DNA: TGTGCCTGGAGTGTAGGGGCCGGAAGGGGTGAGCAGTTCTTC
J: TRBJ2-7; size: -; V: TRBV4-2; D: -; CDR3: CASSDELSSGPYEQYF; DNA: TGTGCCAGCAGCGACGAATTAAGCAGCGGACCTTACGAGCAGTACTTC
J: TRBJ1-5; size: -; V: TRBV15; D: TRBD1; CDR3: CATSQGAGSNQPQHF; DNA: TGTGCCACCAGTCAGGGGGCGGGGAGCAATCAGCCCCAGCATTTT
J: TRBJ2-7; size: -; V: TRBV27; D: TRBD2; CDR3: CASLGLAGGNEQYF; DNA: TGTGCCAGCCTGGGACTAGCGGGAGGCAACGAGCAGTACTTC